This TCR beta chain is drawn from a study of T cells after yellow fever vaccination. Background on the study: Any fraction with a low cell number was prepared using SMART-Seq v4 Ultra Low Input. Study-wide results and caveats: Only a small proportion of the clonotypes turned up in both the CD4 and the CD8 compartments, likely arising from convergent recombination. From the bulk population, abundant clonotypes could contaminate and appear within FACS-sorted repertoires. When the response was secondary, it was weaker but reached its peak faster, day 5 versus 15.

From germline, CDR1 is DFQATT and CDR2 SNEGSKA (reference sequence). V lost 4 bases and J lost 9; bases outside the gene matches: 12. The CDR3 has 14 residues. Many counts were recorded for this clonotype. Its antigen is undetermined. TCRdb recomputed calls from the 5' RACE reads with MiXCR, one row per CDR3 protein. The table has about 310,000 distinct CDR3 sequences, around 4% seen once. J is TRBJ2-7 and V is TRBV20-1; 10 bases agree with TRBD2. The receptor comes from a man younger than 35 who received the YFV17D yellow fever vaccine. Here the sequenced sample was PBMCs, taken on the day of the yellow fever booster vaccination. The CDR3 protein is CSATTGTSVEGQYF. The DNA of the CDR3 is TGCAGTGCTACAACCGGGACTAGCGTTGAAGGGCAGTACTTC.